This is a list of T cell receptor beta chains from one sample in a study of T cell responses to AZD1222 COVID-19 vaccine. Assay used: immunoSEQ multiplex PCR; TCRdb lists only in-frame clones, some missing. Among around 150,000 clones listed, approximately 90% were seen once. The sequencing used peripheral blood, collected on day 0 of AZD1222 vaccination. The receptors were gathered from an adult in good health. Both conserved end residues are part of each CDR3. A D gene is named only where the DNA matches it firmly. Only some rows state a clone size, as once, few, many or a class for expanded clones.

V: TRBV6-5; D: .; size: .; J: TRBJ1-1; DNA: TGTGCCAGCAGTTGGGAGGGGAGCGTTTTCTTT; CDR3: CASSWEGSVFF
V: TRBV10-3; D: .; size: few; J: TRBJ2-1; DNA: TGTGCCATCAGTGAGTCGGGGATTGGGGGTGAGCAGTTCTTC; CDR3: CAISESGIGGEQFF
V: TRBV7-3; D: .; size: .; J: TRBJ2-3; DNA: TGTGCCAGCAGCTTAATGGTTACAGATACGCAGTATTTT; CDR3: CASSLMVTDTQYF
V: TRBV27; D: .; size: .; J: TRBJ2-7; DNA: TGTGCCAGCAGTTGGGGTAGCGGCTCCTACGAGCAGTACTTC; CDR3: CASSWGSGSYEQYF
V: TRBV11-2; D: .; size: .; J: TRBJ2-7; DNA: TGTGCCAGCAGCTTAGGCGGTATCGAGCAGTACTTC; CDR3: CASSLGGIEQYF
V: TRBV7-2; D: .; size: .; J: TRBJ2-1; DNA: TGTGCCAGCAGCTTAGCGCGCAGCCTCCCCGTAAGCAATGAGCAGTTCTTC; CDR3: CASSLARSLPVSNEQFF
V: TRBV25-1; D: .; size: .; J: TRBJ2-1; DNA: TGTGCCAGCAGTGGAATAGGCAATGAGCAGTTCTTC; CDR3: CASSGIGNEQFF
V: TRBV29-1; D: .; size: .; J: TRBJ2-1; DNA: TGCAGCGTTGACCGGCGAGTGGCCCGTAACAATGAGCAGTTCTTC; CDR3: CSVDRRVARNNEQFF
V: TRBV6-5; D: TRBD1; size: .; J: TRBJ2-7; DNA: TGTGCCAGCAGTTGGGGACAGGCCTACGAGCAGTACTTC; CDR3: CASSWGQAYEQYF
V: TRBV10-3; D: .; size: few; J: TRBJ2-1; DNA: TGTGCCATCCGGTCACCCAATGAGCAGTTCTTC; CDR3: CAIRSPNEQFF
V: TRBV15; D: .; size: .; J: TRBJ1-4; DNA: TGTGCCACCAGCAGAGATTATGAGGGGGGGACTAATGAAAAACTGTTTTTT; CDR3: CATSRDYEGGTNEKLFF
V: TRBV19; D: .; size: .; J: TRBJ2-3; DNA: TGTGCCAGTAGCCCAATGATGGGCGTAACTACAGATACGCAGTATTTT; CDR3: CASSPMMGVTTDTQYF
V: TRBV12-3/TRBV12-4; D: .; size: .; J: TRBJ2-7; DNA: TGTGCCAGCAGTTTAGCGGGCCCCTACGAGCAGTACTTC; CDR3: CASSLAGPYEQYF
V: TRBV7-2; D: .; size: .; J: TRBJ2-3; DNA: TGTGCCAGCAGCCCGGACTATCCGCGGGCTCGGGATACAGATACGCAGTATTTT; CDR3: CASSPDYPRARDTDTQYF
V: TRBV6-2/TRBV6-3; D: TRBD2; size: .; J: TRBJ2-2; DNA: TGTGCCAGCAGTTTCCCCCTAGCGGGAGAAGCCGGGGAGCTGTTTTTT; CDR3: CASSFPLAGEAGELFF
V: TRBV27; D: .; size: .; J: TRBJ2-7; DNA: TGTGCCAGCAGTACCACCTACGAGCAGTACTTC; CDR3: CASSTTYEQYF
V: TRBV5-4; D: TRBD2; size: .; J: TRBJ2-1; DNA: TGTGCCAGCAGTGGACTAGCGCGAAATGAGCAGTTCTTC; CDR3: CASSGLARNEQFF
V: TRBV21-1; D: .; size: .; J: TRBJ1-1; DNA: TGTGCCAGCAGCAAAAAGGAGGTAGGGGGCACGATGAACACTGAAGCTTTCTTT; CDR3: CASSKKEVGGTMNTEAFF
V: TRBV11-2; D: TRBD1; size: .; J: TRBJ1-1; DNA: TGTGCCAGCAGCTCCCGGACAGGGGGTGAAGCTTTCTTT; CDR3: CASSSRTGGEAFF
V: TRBV27; D: .; size: .; J: TRBJ1-5; DNA: TGTGCCAGCAGTTTACGGAGCCCCCCTTCGGGACAGCCCCAGCATTTT; CDR3: CASSLRSPPSGQPQHF
V: TRBV9; D: TRBD1; size: .; J: TRBJ1-2; DNA: TGTGCCGGCAGCGTAGCTCGAGCAGGGGGCGGTGGCTACACCTTC; CDR3: CAGSVARAGGGGYTF
V: TRBV5-1; D: .; size: .; J: TRBJ2-5; DNA: TGCGCCAGCAGCTTGGGCCCGGGGCAGGGGCAAGAGACCCAGTACTTC; CDR3: CASSLGPGQGQETQYF
V: TRBV25-1; D: .; size: .; J: TRBJ1-4; DNA: TGTGCCAGCAGTGAGGCAGGGAGCGAAAAACTGTTTTTT; CDR3: CASSEAGSEKLFF
V: TRBV15; D: .; size: .; J: TRBJ1-5; DNA: TGTGCCACCAGCAGACAGGATCAGCCCCAGCATTTT; CDR3: CATSRQDQPQHF
V: TRBV6-1; D: .; size: .; J: TRBJ1-5; DNA: TGTGCCAGCAGTGAATCGGGGGTCAACAGCAATCAGCCCCAGCATTTT; CDR3: CASSESGVNSNQPQHF
V: TRBV4-2; D: .; size: once; J: TRBJ1-2; DNA: TGTGCCAGCAGCCAAGCAGGAGTGGGTGGCTACACCTTC; CDR3: CASSQAGVGGYTF
V: TRBV3-1/TRBV3-2; D: TRBD2; size: .; J: TRBJ2-7; DNA: TGTGCCAGCAGCCGTCGATTAAGCGGGAGTGTCAACGAGCAGTACTTC; CDR3: CASSRRLSGSVNEQYF
V: TRBV9; D: TRBD1; size: .; J: TRBJ2-5; DNA: TGTGCCAGCAGCGAGGGACAGGGTTTAGGGACCCAGTACTTC; CDR3: CASSEGQGLGTQYF
V: TRBV14; D: .; size: .; J: TRBJ1-6; DNA: TGTGCCAGCAGCCAAGGACTTGTCTCACCCCTCCACTTT; CDR3: CASSQGLVSPLHF
V: TRBV7-3; D: TRBD1; size: .; J: TRBJ1-2; DNA: TGTGCCAGCAGCTTAGATGCGACAGGGGGTCACGGCTACACCTTC; CDR3: CASSLDATGGHGYTF
V: TRBV28; D: TRBD1; size: .; J: TRBJ1-2; DNA: TGTGCCAGCAGTTTTGGTGGGACAGGGAGGGATGGCTACACCTTC; CDR3: CASSFGGTGRDGYTF
V: TRBV30; D: .; size: .; J: TRBJ1-1; DNA: TGTGCCTGGAGTCTGGGCAACACTGAAGCTTTCTTT; CDR3: CAWSLGNTEAFF
V: TRBV2; D: .; size: .; J: TRBJ2-5; DNA: TGTGCCAGCAGCTTTCGGGACTTGGAGACCCAGTACTTC; CDR3: CASSFRDLETQYF
V: TRBV19; D: .; size: .; J: TRBJ1-1; DNA: TGTGCCAGTACCCAGGGGAACACTGAAGCTTTCTTT; CDR3: CASTQGNTEAFF
V: TRBV20-1; D: TRBD2; size: .; J: TRBJ2-1; DNA: TGCAGTGCTAGTTACCCTAGCGGGAGTCTAAGCAATGAGCAGTTCTTC; CDR3: CSASYPSGSLSNEQFF
V: TRBV19; D: .; size: .; J: TRBJ2-7; DNA: TGTGCCAGTAGTATTCTGGCAGGGGCCTACGAGCAGTACTTC; CDR3: CASSILAGAYEQYF
V: TRBV14; D: .; size: few; J: TRBJ1-5; DNA: TGTGCCAGCAGCCGGCGTAGTACGATCTACAATCAGCCCCAGCATTTT; CDR3: CASSRRSTIYNQPQHF
V: TRBV28; D: .; size: once; J: TRBJ1-2; DNA: TGTGCCAGCTTGGCGAACTATGGCTACACCTTC; CDR3: CASLANYGYTF
V: TRBV30; D: .; size: .; J: TRBJ1-1; DNA: TGTGCCTGGAAGGGCACACTGAACACTGAAGCTTTCTTT; CDR3: CAWKGTLNTEAFF
V: TRBV15; D: .; size: .; J: TRBJ2-7; DNA: TGTGCCACCAGCAGAGGTGGGGGCGAGCAGTACTTC; CDR3: CATSRGGGEQYF
V: TRBV28; D: .; size: .; J: TRBJ1-1; DNA: TGTGCCAGCAGACTCCAGGGAAACACTGAAGCTTTCTTT; CDR3: CASRLQGNTEAFF
V: TRBV6-5; D: .; size: .; J: TRBJ1-6; DNA: TGTGCCAGCAGTTTAAGGCAAAACGTTCTTAATTCACCCCTCCACTTT; CDR3: CASSLRQNVLNSPLHF
V: TRBV27; D: .; size: .; J: TRBJ1-2; DNA: TGTGCCAGCAGTTTATTTTCCGGATACTATGGCTACACCTTC; CDR3: CASSLFSGYYGYTF
V: TRBV5-1; D: TRBD2; size: .; J: TRBJ2-1; DNA: TGCGCCAGCAGCTTGGCCAGCGGGAGTAATGAGCAGTTCTTC; CDR3: CASSLASGSNEQFF
V: TRBV27; D: TRBD2; size: .; J: TRBJ2-2; DNA: TGTGCCAGCAGTTCCCCTCTAAGGGGCAGCACTAGCGGAGAGAACACCGGGGAGCTGTTTTTT; CDR3: CASSSPLRGSTSGENTGELFF
V: TRBV6-6; D: TRBD1; size: .; J: TRBJ1-4; DNA: TGTGCCAGCAGTTTTTCCGGGACAGGGAATGAAAAACTGTTTTTT; CDR3: CASSFSGTGNEKLFF
V: TRBV5-1; D: .; size: .; J: TRBJ2-6; DNA: TGCGCCAGCAGCTCTAACTCTGGGGCCAACGTCCTGACTTTC; CDR3: CASSSNSGANVLTF
V: TRBV28; D: .; size: .; J: TRBJ1-5; DNA: TGTGCCAGCAGTCTGGACAGCGGGATCAAGCCCCAGCATTTT; CDR3: CASSLDSGIKPQHF
V: TRBV20-1; D: .; size: .; J: TRBJ1-6; DNA: TGCAGTGCTAGTTCGCAGGCCAATTCACCCCTCCACTTT; CDR3: CSASSQANSPLHF
V: TRBV7-9; D: .; size: .; J: TRBJ2-7; DNA: TGTGCCAGCAGCTTAGGGAGACAAGGAACCTCCGAGCAGTACTTC; CDR3: CASSLGRQGTSEQYF
V: TRBV12-3/TRBV12-4; D: .; size: .; J: TRBJ2-1; DNA: TGTGCCAGCAGTTGGAGGACTGAGCAGTTCTTC; CDR3: CASSWRTEQFF
V: TRBV2; D: .; size: .; J: TRBJ1-6; DNA: TGTGCCAGCAGCCCCCGTGGGCCCTATAATTCACCCCTCCACTTT; CDR3: CASSPRGPYNSPLHF
V: TRBV30; D: .; size: .; J: TRBJ1-2; DNA: TGTGCCTGGACAGCGGCTAACTATGGCTACACCTTC; CDR3: CAWTAANYGYTF